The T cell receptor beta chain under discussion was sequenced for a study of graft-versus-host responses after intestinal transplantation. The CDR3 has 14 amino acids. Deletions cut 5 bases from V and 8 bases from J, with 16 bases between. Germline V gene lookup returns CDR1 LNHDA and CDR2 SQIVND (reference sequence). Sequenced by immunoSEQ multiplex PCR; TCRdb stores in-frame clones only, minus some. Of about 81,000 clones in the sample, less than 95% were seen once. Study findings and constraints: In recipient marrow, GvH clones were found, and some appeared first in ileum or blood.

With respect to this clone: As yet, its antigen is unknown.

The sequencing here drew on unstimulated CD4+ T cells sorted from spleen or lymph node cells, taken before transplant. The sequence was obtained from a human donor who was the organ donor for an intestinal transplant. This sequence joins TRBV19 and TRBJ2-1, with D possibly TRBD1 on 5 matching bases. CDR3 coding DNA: TGTGCCAGTAGTCAAGGGGCAGGAACATATGAGCAGTTCTTC. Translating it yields CASSQGAGTYEQFF.